This TCR beta chain is drawn from a study of T cell responses to AZD1222 COVID-19 vaccine. Study background: Recipients boosted at about 4 weeks or about 12 weeks are pooled. Findings of the study overall: Donors were mostly white British, more females; clonal diversity possibly underestimated. Scientists sampled the repertoires only once the peak T cell response had passed. Of spike-specific TCRs, nearly half reportedly target regions left unmutated in variants.

V shed 3 bases and J shed 10 bases, with 16 bases lying between them. The CDR3 contains 13 residues. Germline-derived CDR1 and CDR2 are KGHSH and LQKENI. To note about this clone: Antigen: not known.

Method: immunoSEQ multiplex PCR; TCRdb's copy keeps in-frame clones and lacks some. The sample has roughly 130,000 clones, 88% seen once. V gene TRBV18 combines with J gene TRBJ2-7; D may match TRBD1 or TRBD2 (5 bases each). This TCR was sampled from an adult in good health. The sequences come from peripheral blood, collected on day 0 of AZD1222 vaccination. The CDR3 coding sequence is TGTGCCAGCTCACCCCTCCATGGGGACCTCCAGTACTTC. Its protein product is CASSPLHGDLQYF.